The sample holds a few counts of the clone carrying this TCR beta chain. What it binds is unknown. TCRdb processed the RACE reads anew with MiXCR; each CDR3 protein has one entry. The data show more than 65,000 distinct CDR3 sequences, approximately 10% seen once. Germline-derived CDR1 and CDR2 are DFQATT and SNEGSKA (reference sequence). Trimming pared 0 bases from V and 1 base from J, leaving 15 bases between. The CDR3 has 16 amino acids. Regarding time point: patch test 1, 2 weeks after DPC sensitization. The treatment denotes: therapeutic diphenylcyclopropenone sensitization with weekly scalp DPC. This sample was included in a study of human T cells and chemical hapten exposure. Study summary: Among samples, TCR yields varied mainly because of small differences in pooled library volume.

Study-wide findings and caveats: PT1 expanded TCR numbers tracked positively with patch test score. Relative to controls, expanded TCRs formed significantly more large CDR3 similarity clusters.

The origin of this receptor is a woman in her fifties or sixties with alopecia areata. Some clones in this sample may be carry-over from other donors' samples. Source: whole blood, taken in connection with sensitization to the hapten diphenylcyclopropenone (DPC). The gene calls are TRBV20-1 and TRBJ1-1; D not resolved. The CDR3 coding sequence is TGCAGTGCTAGAGATCCCCAGGTTCGCGGGAACACTGAAGCTTTCTTT. Residues: CSARDPQVRGNTEAFF.